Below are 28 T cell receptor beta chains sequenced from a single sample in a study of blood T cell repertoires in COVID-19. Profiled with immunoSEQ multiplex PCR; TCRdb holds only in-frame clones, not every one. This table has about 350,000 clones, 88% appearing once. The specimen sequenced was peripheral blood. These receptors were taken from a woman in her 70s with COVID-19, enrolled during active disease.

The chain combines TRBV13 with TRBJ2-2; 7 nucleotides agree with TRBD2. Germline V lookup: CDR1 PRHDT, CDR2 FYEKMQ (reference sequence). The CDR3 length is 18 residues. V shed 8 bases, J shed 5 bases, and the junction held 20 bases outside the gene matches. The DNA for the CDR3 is TGTGCCAGCCCCGGGTTTACTAGCGAGGGGATCGGTACCGGGGAGCTGTTTTTT. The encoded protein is CASPGFTSEGIGTGELFF.

The CDR3 DNA reads as TGTGCCAGCAGCCTGCAGGGGGTTGAGCAGTTCTTC. Encoded protein: CASSLQGVEQFF. The chain links TRBV13 to TRBJ2-1, with 7 nucleotides matching TRBD1. The V gene's germline CDR1 is PRHDT and CDR2 FYEKMQ (reference sequence). V shed 5 bases and J 9 bases; nucleotides not matched to a gene: 4. This CDR3 comprises 12 residues.

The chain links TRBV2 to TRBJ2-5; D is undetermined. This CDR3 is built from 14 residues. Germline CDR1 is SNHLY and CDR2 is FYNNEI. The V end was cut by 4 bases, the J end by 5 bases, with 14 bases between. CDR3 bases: TGTGCCAGCAGTGGCCCTAGGAGCGAGGAGACCCAGTACTTC. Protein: CASSGPRSEETQYF.

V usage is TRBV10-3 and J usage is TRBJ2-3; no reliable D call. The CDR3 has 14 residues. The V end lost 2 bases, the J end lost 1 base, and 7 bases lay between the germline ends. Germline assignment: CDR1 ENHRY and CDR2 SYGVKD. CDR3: CAISEPPRTDTQYF. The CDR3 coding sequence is TGTGCCATCAGTGAGCCTCCCCGCACAGATACGCAGTATTTT.

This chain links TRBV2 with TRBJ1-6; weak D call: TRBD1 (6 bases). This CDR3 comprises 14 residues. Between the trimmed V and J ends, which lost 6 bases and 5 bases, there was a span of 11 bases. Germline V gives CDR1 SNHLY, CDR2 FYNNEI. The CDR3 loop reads CASSPGHNNSPLHF. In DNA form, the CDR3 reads TGTGCCAGCAGCCCGGGACACAATAATTCACCCCTCCACTTT.

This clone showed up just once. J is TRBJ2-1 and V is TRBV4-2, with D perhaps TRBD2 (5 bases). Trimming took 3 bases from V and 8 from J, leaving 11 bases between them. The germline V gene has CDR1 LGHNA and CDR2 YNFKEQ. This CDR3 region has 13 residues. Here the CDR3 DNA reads TGTGCCAGCAGCCAGGAGGAACGCTATGAGCAGTTCTTC. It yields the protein CASSQEERYEQFF.

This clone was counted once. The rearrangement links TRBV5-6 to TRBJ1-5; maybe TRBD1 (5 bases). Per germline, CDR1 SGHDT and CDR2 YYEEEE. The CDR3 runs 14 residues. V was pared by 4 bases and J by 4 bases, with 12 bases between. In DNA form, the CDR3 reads TGTGCCAGCAGCCCAGGGAGGGGAAATCAGCCCCAGCATTTT. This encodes CASSPGRGNQPQHF.

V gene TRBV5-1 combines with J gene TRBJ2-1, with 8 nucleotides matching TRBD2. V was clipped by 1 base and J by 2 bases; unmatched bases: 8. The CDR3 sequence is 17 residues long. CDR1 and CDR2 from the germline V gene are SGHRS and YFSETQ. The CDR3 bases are TGCGCCAGCAGCTTGTTAGGTAGCGGGGTTACCTACAATGAGCAGTTCTTC. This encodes CASSLLGSGVTYNEQFF.

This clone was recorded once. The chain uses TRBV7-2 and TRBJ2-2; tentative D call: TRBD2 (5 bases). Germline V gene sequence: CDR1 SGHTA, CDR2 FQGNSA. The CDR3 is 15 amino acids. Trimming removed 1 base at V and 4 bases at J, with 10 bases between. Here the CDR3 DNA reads TGTGCCAGCAGCTTAGTCGGGATAGGCACCGGGGAGCTGTTTTTT. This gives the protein CASSLVGIGTGELFF.

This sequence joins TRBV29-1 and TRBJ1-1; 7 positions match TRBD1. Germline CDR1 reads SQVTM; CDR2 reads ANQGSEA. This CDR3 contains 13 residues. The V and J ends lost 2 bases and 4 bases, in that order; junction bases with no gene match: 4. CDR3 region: CSVEQGEGTEAFF. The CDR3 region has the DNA TGCAGCGTTGAACAGGGGGAAGGCACTGAAGCTTTCTTT.

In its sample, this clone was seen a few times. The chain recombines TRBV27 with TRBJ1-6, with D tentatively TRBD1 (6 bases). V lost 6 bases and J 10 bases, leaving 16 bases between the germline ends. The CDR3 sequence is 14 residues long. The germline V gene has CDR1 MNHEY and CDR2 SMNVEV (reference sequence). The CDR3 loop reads CASSVQGWESPLHF. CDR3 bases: TGTGCCAGCAGCGTACAGGGTTGGGAGTCACCCCTCCACTTT.

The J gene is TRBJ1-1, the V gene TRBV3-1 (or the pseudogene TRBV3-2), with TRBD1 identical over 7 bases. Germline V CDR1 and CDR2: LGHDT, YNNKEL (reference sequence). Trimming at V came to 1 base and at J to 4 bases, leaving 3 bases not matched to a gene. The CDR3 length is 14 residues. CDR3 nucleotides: TGTGCCAGCAGCCAAGTCAGGGGGAGCACTGAAGCTTTCTTT. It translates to CASSQVRGSTEAFF.

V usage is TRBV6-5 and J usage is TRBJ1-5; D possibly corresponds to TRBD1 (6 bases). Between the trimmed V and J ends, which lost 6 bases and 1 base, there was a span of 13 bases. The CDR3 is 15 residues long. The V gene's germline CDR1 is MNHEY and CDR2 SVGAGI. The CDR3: CASRSPGESNQPQHF. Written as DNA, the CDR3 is TGTGCCAGCAGATCACCAGGGGAAAGCAATCAGCCCCAGCATTTT.

The CDR3 DNA sequence: TGTGCCAGCAGCCGTCCTGGACAGGAAATCTACACCTTC. Its protein is CASSRPGQEIYTF. The chain recombines TRBV7-2 with TRBJ1-2; 7 bases agree with TRBD1. CDR1 and CDR2 from the germline V gene are SGHTA and FQGNSA. The CDR3 is 13 amino acids. Trimming took 5 bases from V and 10 from J; bases not matched to a gene: 10.

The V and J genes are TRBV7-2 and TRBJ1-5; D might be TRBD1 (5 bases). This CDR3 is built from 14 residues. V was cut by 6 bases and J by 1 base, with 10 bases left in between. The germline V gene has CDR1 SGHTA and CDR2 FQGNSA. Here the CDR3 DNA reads TGTGCCAGCAGTTCAGGGTTAAGCAATCAGCCCCAGCATTTT. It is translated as CASSSGLSNQPQHF.

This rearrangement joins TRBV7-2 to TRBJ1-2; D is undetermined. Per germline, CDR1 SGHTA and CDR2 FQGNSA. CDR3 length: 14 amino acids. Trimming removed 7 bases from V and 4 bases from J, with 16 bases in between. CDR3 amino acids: CASIGGPPGYGYTF. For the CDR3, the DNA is TGTGCCAGCATCGGAGGGCCCCCCGGCTATGGCTACACCTTC.

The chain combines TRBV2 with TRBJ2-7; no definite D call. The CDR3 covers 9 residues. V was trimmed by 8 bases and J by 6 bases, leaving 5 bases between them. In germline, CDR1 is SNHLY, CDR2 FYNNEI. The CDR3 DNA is TGTGCCAGCTCCCTCGAGCAGTACTTC. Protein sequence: CASSLEQYF.

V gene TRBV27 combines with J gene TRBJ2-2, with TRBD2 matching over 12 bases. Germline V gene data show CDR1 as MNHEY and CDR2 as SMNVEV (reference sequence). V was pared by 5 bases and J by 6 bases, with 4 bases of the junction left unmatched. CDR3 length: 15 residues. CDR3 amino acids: CASSRASGGAGELFF. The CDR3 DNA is TGTGCCAGCAGTAGAGCTAGCGGGGGGGCCGGGGAGCTGTTTTTT.

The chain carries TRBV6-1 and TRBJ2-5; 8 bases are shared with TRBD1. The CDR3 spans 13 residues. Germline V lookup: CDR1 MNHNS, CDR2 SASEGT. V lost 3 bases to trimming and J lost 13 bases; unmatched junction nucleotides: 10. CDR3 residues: CASSDELDRAAYF. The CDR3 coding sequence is TGTGCCAGCAGTGACGAACTGGACAGGGCCGCGTACTTC.

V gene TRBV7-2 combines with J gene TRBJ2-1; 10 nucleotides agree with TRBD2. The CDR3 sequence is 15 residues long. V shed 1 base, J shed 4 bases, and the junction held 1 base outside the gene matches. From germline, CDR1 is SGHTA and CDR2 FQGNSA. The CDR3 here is CASSLVAGGYNEQFF. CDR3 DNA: TGTGCCAGCAGCTTAGTAGCGGGGGGATACAATGAGCAGTTCTTC.

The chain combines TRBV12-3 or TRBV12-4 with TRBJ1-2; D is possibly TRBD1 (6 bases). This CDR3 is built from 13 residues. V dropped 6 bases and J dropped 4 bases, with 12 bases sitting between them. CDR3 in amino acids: CASSPGQSYGYTF. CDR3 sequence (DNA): TGTGCCAGCAGCCCGGGACAAAGCTATGGCTACACCTTC.

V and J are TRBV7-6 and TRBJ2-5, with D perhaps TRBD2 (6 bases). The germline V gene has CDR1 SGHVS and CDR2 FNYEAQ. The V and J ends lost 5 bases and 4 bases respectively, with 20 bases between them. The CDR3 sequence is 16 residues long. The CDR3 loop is CASSAPRRRGPETQYF. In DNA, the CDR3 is TGTGCCAGCAGCGCCCCAAGGAGGAGGGGCCCAGAGACCCAGTACTTC.

CDR3 in amino acids: CASSFTRGEAFF. DNA for the CDR3: TGTGCCAGCAGCTTTACACGGGGGGAAGCTTTCTTT. The V and J genes are TRBV11-2 and TRBJ1-1, with D perhaps TRBD1 (5 bases). With 3 bases removed from V and 8 bases from J, the gap between germline ends came to 10 bases. CDR1 is SGHAT, CDR2 FQNNGV, per germline. The CDR3 is 12 amino acids.

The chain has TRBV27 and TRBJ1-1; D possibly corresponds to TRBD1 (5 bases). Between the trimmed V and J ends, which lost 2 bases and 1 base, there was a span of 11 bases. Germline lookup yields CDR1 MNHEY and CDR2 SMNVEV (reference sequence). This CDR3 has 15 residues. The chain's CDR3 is CASSLEGAENTEAFF. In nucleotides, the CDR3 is TGTGCCAGCAGTTTAGAAGGGGCCGAGAACACTGAAGCTTTCTTT.

The CDR3 loop reads CASSSSPGTLSYEQYF. DNA of the CDR3: TGTGCCAGCAGTTCCTCTCCCGGGACATTGTCCTACGAGCAGTACTTC. The rearrangement links TRBV6-5 to TRBJ2-7; tentative D call: TRBD1 (6 bases). The germline CDR1 and CDR2 sequences are MNHEY and SVGAGI. The ends were cut back, 4 bases at V and 1 base at J, with 17 bases in the middle. The CDR3 is 16 residues long.

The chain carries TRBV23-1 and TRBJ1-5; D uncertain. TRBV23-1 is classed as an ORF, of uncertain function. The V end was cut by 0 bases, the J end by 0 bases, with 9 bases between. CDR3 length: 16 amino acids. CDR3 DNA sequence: TGCGCCAGCAGTCAATCCGGGAAAGCTAGCAATCAGCCCCAGCATTTT. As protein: CASSQSGKASNQPQHF.

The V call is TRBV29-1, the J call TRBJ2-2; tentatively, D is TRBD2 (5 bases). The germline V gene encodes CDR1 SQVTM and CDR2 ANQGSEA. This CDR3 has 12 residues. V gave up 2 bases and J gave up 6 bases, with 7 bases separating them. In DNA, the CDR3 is TGCAGCGTTGAACGGGATTCCGGGGAGCTGTTTTTT. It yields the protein CSVERDSGELFF.

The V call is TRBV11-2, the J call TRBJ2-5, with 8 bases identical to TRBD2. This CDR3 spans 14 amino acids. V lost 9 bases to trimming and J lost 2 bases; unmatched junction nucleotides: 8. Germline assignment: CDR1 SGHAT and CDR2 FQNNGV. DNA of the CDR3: TGTGCCAGTAGGGAAACGGGGGGGCAAGAGACCCAGTACTTC. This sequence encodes CASRETGGQETQYF.